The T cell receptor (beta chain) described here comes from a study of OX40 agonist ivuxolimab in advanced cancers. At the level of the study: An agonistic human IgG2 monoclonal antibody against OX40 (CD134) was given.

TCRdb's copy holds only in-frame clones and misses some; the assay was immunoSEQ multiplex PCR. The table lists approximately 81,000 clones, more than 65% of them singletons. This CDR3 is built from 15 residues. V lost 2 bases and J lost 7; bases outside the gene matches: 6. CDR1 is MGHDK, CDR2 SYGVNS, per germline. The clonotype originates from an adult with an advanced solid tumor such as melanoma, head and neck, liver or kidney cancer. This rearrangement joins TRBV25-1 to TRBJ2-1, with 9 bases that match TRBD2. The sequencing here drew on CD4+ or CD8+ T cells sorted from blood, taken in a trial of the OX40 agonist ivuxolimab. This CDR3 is CASSESRGRANEQFF. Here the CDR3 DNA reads TGTGCCAGCAGTGAAAGTCGCGGGAGGGCTAATGAGCAGTTCTTC.